One sample yielded the 6 T cell receptor beta chains listed below, sequenced in a study of graft-versus-host responses after intestinal transplantation. Repertoires were generated with immunoSEQ multiplex PCR, while TCRdb's copy carries only in-frame clones and drops some. Among roughly 99,000 clones listed, roughly 86% were seen once. This sample comprised PBMCs, obtained 255 days after intestinal transplant. These receptors came from a human patient who received an intestinal transplant, so some T cells may come from the graft donor.

The V call is TRBV9, the J call TRBJ2-5; 16 bases fit TRBD2. CDR3 length equals 18 residues. CDR1 and CDR2 from the germline V gene are SGDLS and YYNGEE. V was clipped by 3 bases and J by 5 bases; unmatched bases: 10. CDR3 nucleotide sequence: TGTGCCAGCAGCGCACCGGGACTAGCGGGGGGGTGGCGGGAGACCCAGTACTTC. Protein sequence: CASSAPGLAGGWRETQYF.

J is TRBJ2-7 and V is TRBV27; D not certain. Germline CDR1 and CDR2: MNHEY and SMNVEV (reference sequence). CDR3 size: 14 residues. With 3 bases removed from V and 2 bases from J, the gap between germline ends came to 11 bases. The CDR3 DNA follows: TGTGCCAGCAGTTTCGCTTCAGGTCCCTACGAGCAGTACTTC. Its protein is CASSFASGPYEQYF.

The V and J genes are TRBV7-6 and TRBJ2-2, with unresolved D. Trimming left V 5 bases short and J 8 bases short, with 12 bases between. The CDR3 extends over 13 amino acids. Germline V gene data show CDR1 as SGHVS and CDR2 as FNYEAQ. CDR3 coding DNA: TGTGCCAGCAGCCGGACCTCCGGGGGGGAGCTGTTTTTT. This translates into CASSRTSGGELFF. The whole variable domain, remainder taken from reference TRBV7-6 and TRBJ2-2, is GAGVSQSPRYKVTKRGQDVALRCDPISGHVSLYWYRQALGQGPEFLTYFNYEAQQDKSGLPNDRFSAERPEGSISTLTIQRTEQRDSAMYRCASSRTSGGELFFGEGSRLTVL.

This sequence joins TRBV7-8 and TRBJ2-1; 9 nucleotides line up with TRBD2. The CDR3 is 19 amino acids. Germline V lookup: CDR1 SGHVS, CDR2 FQNEAQ. V dropped 10 bases and J dropped 1; count of bases not matched to a gene: 20. CDR3 nucleotides: TGTGCCACTAAACTCACACGCTGGCGGGAGGGCCGTTCCTACAATGAGCAGTTCTTC. Its translation: CATKLTRWREGRSYNEQFF.

The genes are TRBV4-2 and TRBJ2-1; the D gene is possibly TRBD2 (5 bases). CDR3 length: 19 amino acids. V was trimmed by 1 base and J by 1 base, leaving 20 bases between them. Germline V gives CDR1 LGHNA, CDR2 YNFKEQ. The CDR3 nucleotides read TGTGCCAGCAGCCAAGGGACTCTAGGTTCGCGGGTATCCTACAATGAGCAGTTCTTC. Translation: CASSQGTLGSRVSYNEQFF.

This clone was recorded only once. The gene calls are TRBV11-2 and TRBJ1-4, with D possibly being TRBD1 (5 bases). Trimming pared 2 bases from V and 8 bases from J, leaving 15 bases between. This CDR3 region has 15 residues. Germline-derived CDR1 and CDR2 are SGHAT and FQNNGV. The CDR3 sequence is CASSLNSGIIEKLFF. The CDR3 DNA reads TGTGCCAGCAGCTTAAATTCAGGGATCATAGAAAAACTGTTTTTT.